The 5 T cell receptor beta chains presented below share a single source sample, sequenced in a study of cytomegalovirus exposure and HLA in healthy donors. PCR was performed using 60 Vbeta and 13 Jbeta primers. The data were produced by immunoSEQ multiplex PCR, yet TCRdb's version contains in-frame clones alone and is incomplete. The data show approximately 300,000 clones, roughly 80% seen once. Source material: PBMCs. All receptors derive from a girl aged 2-15 years in good health and CMV-seronegative.

V is TRBV5-8 and J is TRBJ2-2, with 7 bases fitting TRBD1. J was trimmed by 6 bases and V by 7 bases; bases with no gene match: 6. Germline V gives CDR1 SGHTS, CDR2 YDEGEE. The CDR3 covers 13 residues. CDR3 DNA: TGTGCCAGCCGTCGAACAGGGGCCGGGGAGCTGTTTTTT. Translated, it gives CASRRTGAGELFF. Full variable domain (remainder filled in from reference TRBV5-8 and TRBJ2-2): EAGVTQSPTHLIKTRGQQATLRCSPISGHTSVYWYQQALGLGLQFLLWYDEGEERNRGNFPPRFSGRQFPNYSSELNVNALELEDSALYLCASRRTGAGELFFGEGSRLTVL.

The rearrangement joins TRBV6-7 to TRBJ2-5; D perhaps matches TRBD1 (5 bases). Being an ORF, TRBV6-7 has a function that is uncertain. The CDR3 has 14 amino acids. V was cut by 2 bases and J by 5 bases, with 12 bases left in between. CDR3 protein: CASSYSDPGETQYF. The CDR3 nucleotides are TGTGCCAGCAGTTACAGCGACCCAGGGGAGACCCAGTACTTC.

The CDR3 DNA is TGTGCCAGCAGTTTATCGTCTGAAGCTTTCTTT. It encodes CASSLSSEAFF. This rearrangement joins TRBV28 to TRBJ1-1; D not resolved. The CDR3 is 11 amino acids. Germline CDR1 MDHEN, CDR2 SYDVKM. V lost 1 base, J lost 6 bases, and 3 bases lay in between.

The rearrangement links TRBV9 to TRBJ2-1; 9 bases agree with TRBD2. Trimming at V came to 3 bases and at J to 7 bases, leaving 11 bases not matched to a gene. The V gene's germline CDR1 is SGDLS and CDR2 YYNGEE. The length of the CDR3 is 16 residues. CDR3 sequence reads: CASSGSGTSNKNEQFF. DNA of the CDR3: TGTGCCAGCAGCGGATCCGGGACTAGCAATAAAAATGAGCAGTTCTTC.

Worth noting for this clone: Because the CDR3's place on the DNA is in doubt, the DNA is left out and the CDR3 is given as listed by TCRdb. The V and J genes are TRBV21-1 and TRBJ2-7; TRBD1 is taken as the D call from the table, unchecked against the DNA. TRBV21-1 is shown as a pseudogene. The CDR3 is 17 residues long, ends included. CDR3 region: CASSFQIFGLGAGEQYF.